This TCR beta chain was captured by sequencing in a study of T cells after yellow fever vaccination. General study points: Most clones from primary vaccination were detected again post-booster (just over 95% CD4, around 90% CD8). Clonotypes found in both CD4 and CD8 compartments made up a small share.

This clonotype has more than one count but fewer than ten. What it binds is not known. UMIs and a universal primer site were added when TCR cDNA was made by 5'RACE template switching. Each CDR3 protein is one row after TCRdb ran MiXCR on the 5' RACE reads. The sample holds about 340,000 distinct CDR3 sequences, about an eighth seen once. CDR1 GTSNPN and CDR2 SVGIG come from the germline V gene (reference sequence). The CDR3 totals 13 residues. V shed 5 bases and J shed 7 bases, with 15 bases lying between them. The sequencing used CD4+ T cells sorted from PBMCs, collected 15 days after the yellow fever booster vaccination. The TCR sequence derives from a man younger than 35 who received the YFV17D yellow fever vaccine. The chain combines TRBV30 with TRBJ2-1; D could derive from TRBD1 or TRBD2 (5 bases each). DNA for the CDR3: TGTGCCTGGGCCACACAGGCGGGTAATGAGCAGTTCTTC. This translates into CAWATQAGNEQFF.